This is a list of T cell receptor beta chains from one sample in a study of T cells after yellow fever vaccination. TCRdb re-analysed the 5' RACE reads in MiXCR, keeping a single row per CDR3 protein. The sample contains over 250,000 distinct CDR3 sequences, 4.1% of which appear only once. The sequences come from PBMCs, collected 5 days after the yellow fever booster vaccination. Receptors were obtained from a man aged 18 to 35 who received the YFV17D yellow fever vaccine. Both conserved end residues are part of each CDR3. Each record gives: V gene, CDR3 protein.

TRBV7-8,CASSLAFEGRRNQPQHF
TRBV7-9,CASSSPALEQYF
TRBV5-1,CASSLGTVFNSPLHF
TRBV7-2,CASSFFSSYNEQFF
TRBV7-2,CASSWLAGTPGELFF
TRBV7-9,CASSLAPDRGGGRGQPQHF
TRBV19,CASSVQGGNEKLFF
TRBV28,CASSSLRTGVVQPQHF
TRBV4-2,CASSQASLRVPGANYGYTF
TRBV11-1,CASSLRPREETQYF
TRBV6-5,CASRLAGESNEKLFF
TRBV5-1,CASSLGGTGRTQETQYF
TRBV20-1,CSADRGDYGYTF
TRBV5-1,CASTRRTSGGVDEQFF
TRBV5-1,CASSLGQAHYGYTF
TRBV18,CASSPRPTGGDNTEAFF
TRBV2,CASSEVGTTTDTQYF
TRBV5-4,CASSSGLAGEDQETQYF
TRBV25-1,CASSGPGHANTGELFF
TRBV10-3,CAISTGGEGSGAFF
TRBV7-9,CASRTGYYNEQFF
TRBV5-1,CASSRTSDTDTQYF
TRBV7-9,CASRPASSYNEQFF
TRBV27,CASSLSPWRGAGRYNEQFF
TRBV7-9,CASSAGGSGELFF
TRBV19,CASSAQGATDTQYF
TRBV7-6,CASTNRLAGGENNEQFF
TRBV25-1,CAKDNQPQHF
TRBV5-1,CASSLAGVRSKNIQYF